The present entry profiles one T cell receptor beta chain with its context. Antigen unknown. The PCR was carried out with 60 Vbeta primers and 13 Jbeta primers. The protocol was immunoSEQ multiplex PCR, while the TCRdb copy is restricted to in-frame clones and leaves out a portion. The sample records 95,000 to 100,000 clones, approximately 77% being singletons. This record comes from a study of cytomegalovirus exposure and HLA in healthy donors. Study conclusions and caveats: Other equally common chains were less clonally expanded than HLA-associated TCR beta chains, a later analysis showed.

The material sequenced was PBMCs. The TCR was taken from a female donor in good health and CMV-seronegative.

The CDR3 here is CASSILGGELFF. As DNA, the CDR3 is TGTGCCAGCTCAATACTTGGCGGGGAGCTGTTTTTT. The genes are TRBV18 and TRBJ2-2; D is unclear. CDR1 and CDR2 (germline): KGHSH, LQKENI. The CDR3 is 12 residues long. Trimming removed 5 bases at V and 7 bases at J, with 8 bases between.